One and the same sample provided the 9 T cell receptor beta chains below, sequenced in a study of T cell responses to AZD1222 COVID-19 vaccine. Profiled with immunoSEQ multiplex PCR; TCRdb holds only in-frame clones, not every one. The repertoire holds roughly 100,000 clones, with around 89% as singletons. Sample: peripheral blood, taken on day 0 of AZD1222 vaccination. Every receptor here comes from an adult in good health.

The chain uses TRBV11-2 and TRBJ2-1; 11 bases align to TRBD2. Trimming took 5 bases from V and 4 from J; bases not matched to a gene: 4. Germline V lookup: CDR1 SGHAT, CDR2 FQNNGV. This CDR3 contains 15 residues. CDR3 in DNA: TGTGCCAGCAGCGTGACTAGCGGGGTGTACAATGAGCAGTTCTTC. Its protein is CASSVTSGVYNEQFF.

The chain links TRBV5-4 to TRBJ2-1; D unclear. The CDR3 runs 12 residues. Germline values: CDR1 SGHNT, CDR2 YYREEE (reference sequence). The V end was cut by 1 base, the J end by 8 bases, with 7 bases between. This CDR3 reads CASSLPGYEQFF. Here the CDR3 DNA reads TGTGCCAGCAGCTTGCCTGGGTATGAGCAGTTCTTC.

The chain uses TRBV7-9 and TRBJ1-6; 7 bases align to TRBD1. This CDR3 has 16 residues. CDR1 SEHNR and CDR2 FQNEAQ come from the germline V gene (reference sequence). Losses at the gene ends were 5 bases for V and 1 base for J; bases not matched to a gene: 5. The CDR3 DNA is TGTGCCAGCAGCGACCGGGACAGTTCCTATAATTCACCCCTCCACTTT. Translation: CASSDRDSSYNSPLHF. The full variable domain, its missing parts supplied by reference TRBV7-9 and TRBJ1-6, is DTGVSQNPRHKITKRGQNVTFRCDPISEHNRLYWYRQTLGQGPEFLTYFQNEAQLEKSRLLSDRFSAERPKGSFSTLEIQRTEQGDSAMYLCASSDRDSSYNSPLHFGNGTRLTVT.

Only a few counts were recorded for this clone. This chain joins TRBV19 and TRBJ1-1, with TRBD1 identical over 7 bases. This CDR3 spans 16 amino acids. Losses at the gene ends were 6 bases for V and 4 bases for J; bases not matched to a gene: 14. CDR1 and CDR2 from the germline V gene are LNHDA and SQIVND (reference sequence). CDR3 residues: CASRPTPGTASTEAFF. The CDR3 bases are TGTGCCAGTAGACCTACCCCCGGGACAGCGAGCACTGAAGCTTTCTTT.

V is TRBV6-5 and J is TRBJ1-1, with unresolved D. Germline assignment: CDR1 MNHEY and CDR2 SVGAGI. Trimming pared 0 bases from V and 4 bases from J, leaving 0 bases between. The CDR3 covers 11 residues. In DNA form, the CDR3 reads TGTGCCAGCAGTTACTCCACTGAAGCTTTCTTT. Amino acids: CASSYSTEAFF.

The genes are TRBV11-1 and TRBJ1-1; D call uncertain. The CDR3 consists of 12 residues. Germline CDR1 is SGHAT and CDR2 is FQDESV (reference sequence). Trimming left V 2 bases short and J 0 bases short, with 1 base between. The CDR3 coding sequence is TGTGCCAGCAGCTTAATGAACACTGAAGCTTTCTTT. This gives the protein CASSLMNTEAFF.

The chain is built from TRBV18 and TRBJ2-7; D is perhaps TRBD2 (5 bases). Trimming stripped 5 bases from V and 2 bases from J, with 19 bases between. This CDR3 spans 16 amino acids. Germline V gene lookup returns CDR1 KGHSH and CDR2 LQKENI. In DNA, the CDR3 is TGTGCCAGCTCAGTCGTGAGCCAACTGACTACCTACGAGCAGTACTTC. It codes for CASSVVSQLTTYEQYF.

The genes are TRBV27 and TRBJ1-1, with D uncertain. Trimming pared 3 bases from V and 5 bases from J, leaving 10 bases between. Germline CDR1 reads MNHEY; CDR2 reads SMNVEV (reference sequence). The CDR3 runs to 13 residues. The CDR3 spells CASSFEFRTEAFF. CDR3 DNA sequence: TGTGCCAGCAGTTTTGAGTTCCGGACTGAAGCTTTCTTT.

This rearrangement joins TRBV19 to TRBJ2-2; D unclear. Germline lookup yields CDR1 LNHDA and CDR2 SQIVND (reference sequence). This CDR3 contains 16 residues. Trimming cost V 4 bases and J 5 bases, with 17 bases left between them. The CDR3 loop reads CASSTPNLGYTGELFF. The CDR3, as DNA: TGTGCCAGTAGTACCCCTAATTTAGGGTATACCGGGGAGCTGTTTTTT. The whole variable domain, filled in from reference TRBV19 and TRBJ2-2, reads DGGITQSPKYLFRKEGQNVTLSCEQNLNHDAMYWYRQDPGQGLRLIYYSQIVNDFQKGDIAEGYSVSREKKESFPLTVTSAQKNPTAFYLCASSTPNLGYTGELFFGEGSRLTVL.